One sample yielded the 5 T cell receptor beta chains listed below, sequenced in a study of blood T cell repertoires in COVID-19. Data came from immunoSEQ multiplex PCR; TCRdb stores just in-frame clones and leaves some out. The sample has about 60,000 clones; 65% to 85% are singletons. Source material: peripheral blood. All receptors derive from a man in his 70s with active COVID-19.

This clone was picked up a small number of times. This chain connects TRBV7-2 to TRBJ2-7; TRBD1 agrees at 9 bases. V dropped 5 bases and J dropped 2; count of bases not matched to a gene: 4. The CDR3 totals 14 residues. Germline CDR1 and CDR2: SGHTA and FQGNSA. The DNA of the CDR3 is TGTGCCAGCAGCCGGGACAGGGTGGCCTACGAGCAGTACTTC. Protein sequence: CASSRDRVAYEQYF.

The gene calls are TRBV19 and TRBJ2-5; TRBD2 matches 13 bases. The length of the CDR3 is 17 residues. Germline loops: CDR1 LNHDA, CDR2 SQIVND (reference sequence). Trimming at V came to 3 bases and at J to 1 base, leaving 5 bases not matched to a gene. Here the CDR3 reads CASSIGGLAGSQETQYF. The CDR3 bases are TGTGCCAGTAGTATTGGGGGACTAGCGGGAAGCCAAGAGACCCAGTACTTC.

This clone was counted a single time. This chain uses TRBV7-3 with TRBJ2-1; D is unclear. Germline V gene sequence: CDR1 SGHTA, CDR2 FQGTGA. With 1 base removed from V and 6 bases from J, the gap between germline ends came to 13 bases. The CDR3 totals 15 residues. The CDR3 region is CASSLSRVSLNEQFF. CDR3 sequence (DNA): TGTGCCAGCAGCTTAAGTCGCGTATCCCTCAATGAGCAGTTCTTC.

The chain joins TRBV21-1 to TRBJ2-2; TRBD1, as called in the table, went unchecked against the DNA. TRBV21-1 is classified as a pseudogene. The CDR3 is 14 residues long. CDR3 coding DNA: TGTGCCAGCAGCGCAGGGGCCGAGACCGGGGAGCTGTTTTTT. Translated: CASSAGAETGELFF.

This chain connects TRBV18 to TRBJ1-1; 7 nucleotides agree with TRBD1. V lost 4 bases, J lost 2 bases, and 4 bases stayed unmatched. From germline, CDR1 is KGHSH and CDR2 LQKENI. This CDR3 contains 14 residues. The CDR3 reads CASSREGGNTEAFF. The CDR3 DNA reads TGTGCCAGCTCACGAGAAGGGGGCAACACTGAAGCTTTCTTT.